This T cell receptor beta chain was documented in a study of identical twins' blood T cells (dated by TCRdb to 2012 to 2014). Regarding the research as a whole: About 52 million Illumina reads were obtained across approximately 12 libraries, comprising six alpha-chain and six beta-chain libraries. The study compared TCR alpha and beta chain repertoires of three pairs of monozygous twins using next-generation sequencing to assess genetic influence on repertoire formation. Study-wide conclusions, independent of this receptor: Environmental influences could not be excluded as an explanation for twin similarity, since twins were reared together. Among the most abundant TCRbeta clonotypes, each donor shared more CDR3 sequences with her twin than with unrelated donors. Validation by independent studies was stated to be required for the proposed role of the TCRalpha J segment in MHC recognition during thymic selection. The count of CDR3 clonotypes shared by two donors depended mainly on the product of the two donors' cloneset sizes, and twins did not clearly depart from this trend. V gene usage, even among non-selected out-of-frame TCRbeta clonotypes, was reported to be markedly more similar within twin pairs than between unrelated donors.

Donors were six healthy women forming three monozygous twin pairs. All three twin pairs had been raised together and were thought likely to have encountered the same vaccines and infectious agents. TCR cDNA libraries were prepared from RNA that was isolated from peripheral blood mononuclear cells. The CDR3, cysteine through phenylalanine, is 14 amino acids long. The kept DNA is CDR3 alone, 42 bases in frame from the first base. Taken from the germline V gene, the CDR1 and CDR2 loops are SQVTM and ANQGSEA. Trimming removed 8 bases from V and 0 bases from J, leaving 16 bases between the germline ends. In its sample, this clonotype was seen a few times. Its antigen is unknown. Base qualities are not recorded, but no much larger clone differs from it by a single base. Library prep was done by 5' RACE. TCRdb names Illumina Genome Analyzer IIx as the instrument used. RNA-based TCR cDNA libraries were prepared by a previously described protocol with several modifications. To prevent cross-contamination, sample-specific barcodes were added to both ends of each TCR cDNA library during cDNA synthesis and amplification. Under the source paper's analysis protocol: Each library contained 2.2 to 3.6 million CDR3-containing reads, and somewhere between about 85,000 and nearly 500,000 clonotypes were identified for each individual. Reads carrying improper barcode index combinations were removed, after which the MiTCR software was used to build a cloneset for each library. During the assembly of CDR3 clonotypes by MiTCR, low-quality reads were filtered or rescued and PCR and sequencing errors were corrected. Artificial out-of-frame clonotypes were removed by being mapped to in-frame sequences, with one indel in the CDR3 allowed. V and J gene usage similarity between donors was measured as Jensen-Shannon divergence divided by mean entropy. TCRdb trimmed public reads at Q25 via fastp, called clones via MiXCR and kept in-frame beta chains. Rows with a matching CDR3 protein are joined into one entry that keeps the most common DNA and genes. The V and J calls reflect TCRdb's pipeline rather than the authors' work. This sample has 400,000 or so distinct CDR3 sequences in its table, and roughly 28% of those were observed once. The ten largest clones represent roughly 6.1% of the sample.

In this chain, TRBV29-1 is recombined with TRBJ1-1, and perhaps TRBD1 as D gene, on 5 matching bases. This receptor was obtained from a woman aged 18 to 50 in good health. The sequenced sample consisted of PBMCs. The CDR3 reads CSPLFGALNTEAFF. The DNA is as follows: TGCAGCCCTTTATTCGGGGCACTGAACACTGAAGCTTTCTTT.